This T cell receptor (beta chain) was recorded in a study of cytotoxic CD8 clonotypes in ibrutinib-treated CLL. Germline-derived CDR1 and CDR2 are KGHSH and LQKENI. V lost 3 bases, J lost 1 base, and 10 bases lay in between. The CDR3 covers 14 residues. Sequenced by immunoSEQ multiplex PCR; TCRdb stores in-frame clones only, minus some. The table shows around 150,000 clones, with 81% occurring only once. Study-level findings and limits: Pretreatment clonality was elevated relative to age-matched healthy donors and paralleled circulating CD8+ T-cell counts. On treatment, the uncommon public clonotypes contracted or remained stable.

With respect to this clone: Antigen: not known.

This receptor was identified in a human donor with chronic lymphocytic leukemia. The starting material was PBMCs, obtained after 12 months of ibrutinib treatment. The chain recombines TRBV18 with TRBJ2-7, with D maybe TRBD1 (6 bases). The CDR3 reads CASSPDRSSYEQYF. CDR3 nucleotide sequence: TGTGCCAGCTCACCCGACAGGTCGTCCTACGAGCAGTACTTC.